This T cell receptor beta chain emerged from a study of blood T cell repertoires in COVID-19 (TCRdb year 2020). In the study overall: Samples from collaborators originated in the United States, Italy and Spain and spanned both the acute and convalescent phases of COVID-19. A freely available public database, intended as a resource for researchers studying the immune response to SARS-CoV-2, is where the repertoires were released. A de-identified subject ID, COVID-19 status, age in years and sex were almost always included in the sample metadata. Samples were obtained from the ongoing ImmuneRACE study (first 160 participants) and from some 1,300 subjects provided by 6 global collaborators. Subjects who had been exposed to COVID-19, were actively infected with it, or had recovered from it provided the deeply sampled blood TCRbeta repertoires that made up the dataset. The prospective study material was composed of cDNA or gDNA derived from T cells, B-cell-depleted T cells, or PBMCs. Where HLA class I and class II types were available, the types were taken from metadata supplied by the sample provider, not from assay-based typing.

Here V drops 5 bases and J drops 1 base, and the junction holds 8 bases not matched to any gene. Including the terminal cysteine and phenylalanine, the CDR3 comprises 16 residues. CDR3 DNA is the only sequence kept; it has 48 bases, read in frame from the first base. CDR1 is given as LNHDA and CDR2 as SQIVND, both from the germline V gene (reference sequence). Overall study results and their limits: Clinical and demographic metadata were provided uncurated, with the amount varying by source and participant.

TCRbeta CDR3 regions were amplified from genomic DNA by means of the immunoSEQ Assay, a bias-controlled multiplex PCR. The authors' analysis ran thus. Nucleated cell counts per sample were estimated from amplification of reference gene primers within the assay. To quantify the absolute abundance of each unique TCRbeta CDR3 rearrangement, sequence reads were collapsed and filtered. For each sample, productive Simpson clonality was calculated by taking the square root of Simpson's diversity index across productive rearrangements. Entries here come from immuneACCESS through TCRdb and include only in-frame sequences with V and J called. Some clones fail to appear in such tables; in the studies checked, an unresolved V gene covers under half of the shortfall, and the cause of the remainder is unknown. V, J and clone size reflect that table, while D and trimming were determined from the DNA. For this sample the table gives roughly 290,000 clones, of which roughly 88% were detected only once. The ten largest clones represent 0.7% to 0.9% of the sample.

This clone was detected only a few times. Its antigen target is currently unknown. Qualities for individual bases were not recorded, and no much larger clone is one base off. One collaborating source in Seattle enrolled patients while the patients were actively infected and followed the patients over time throughout the course of disease. Each collaborating institution followed its own protocols to collect whole blood in K2EDTA tubes. For TCRbeta analysis, collaborators shipped samples in one of three forms: frozen whole blood, isolated PBMCs, or DNA extracted from either of those sample types. Sequenced input: peripheral blood. This receptor chain uses TRBV19 and TRBJ2-7; 10 junctional bases match TRBD1. The receptor comes from a human donor with COVID-19, enrolled during active disease. The donor label of this sample is uncertain. CDR3 reads: CASSPYGTGDSYEQYF. The DNA is as follows: TGTGCCAGTAGTCCCTATGGGACAGGGGATTCCTACGAGCAGTACTTC.